The sequence of this T cell receptor (beta chain) was determined in a study of graft-versus-host responses after intestinal transplantation. Study context: Induction with anti-thymocyte globulin, then tacrolimus and steroids for about 3 years, was given to all recipients. Overall study findings and caveats: Where graft-donor T cell macrochimerism was present, patients had high graft-versus-host to host-versus-graft clonal ratios in allografts.

Concerning this clone: The target antigen is unknown.

Lamina propria and intraepithelial lymphocytes were released by processing graft tissue. This table comes from immunoSEQ multiplex PCR, and its TCRdb copy is limited to in-frame clones, with some not included. The sample has roughly 7,000 clones, around 74% seen once. Germline CDR1 SGHTA, CDR2 FQGTGA. There are 17 residues in the CDR3. Germline trimming cut 5 bases from V and 5 bases from J; bases unmatched to any gene: 14. The sequence derives from a human patient who received an intestinal transplant, so some T cells may come from the graft donor. This chain links TRBV7-3 with TRBJ2-3; 9 bases line up with TRBD2. The source material was ileum tissue, sampled roughly 230 days after intestinal transplant. The CDR3 protein is CASSPFSGRTPKDTQYF. As DNA, the CDR3 is TGTGCCAGCAGCCCCTTTAGCGGGAGAACACCAAAAGATACGCAGTATTTT.